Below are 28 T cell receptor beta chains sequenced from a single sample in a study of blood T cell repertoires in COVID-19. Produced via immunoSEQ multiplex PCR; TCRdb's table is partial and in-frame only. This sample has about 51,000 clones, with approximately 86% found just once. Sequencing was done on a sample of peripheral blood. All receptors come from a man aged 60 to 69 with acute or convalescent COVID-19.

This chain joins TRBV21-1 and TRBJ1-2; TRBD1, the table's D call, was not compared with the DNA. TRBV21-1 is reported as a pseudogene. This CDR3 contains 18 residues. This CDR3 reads CASSKGEGQGAVPYGYTF. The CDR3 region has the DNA TGTGCCAGCAGCAAAGGGGAAGGACAGGGGGCGGTCCCCTATGGCTACACCTTC.

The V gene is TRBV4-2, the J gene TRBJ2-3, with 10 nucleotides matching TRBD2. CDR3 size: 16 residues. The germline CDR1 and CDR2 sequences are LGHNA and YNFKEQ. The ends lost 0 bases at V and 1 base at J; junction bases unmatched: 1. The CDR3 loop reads CASSQDLAGGTDTQYF. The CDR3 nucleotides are TGTGCCAGCAGCCAAGACCTAGCGGGGGGCACAGATACGCAGTATTTT.

The CDR3 sequence is CASSLSRAGQGGETQYF. CDR3 bases: TGCGCCAGCAGCTTGAGTCGGGCGGGTCAGGGGGGAGAGACCCAGTACTTC. The chain joins TRBV5-1 to TRBJ2-5; possibly TRBD1 for D (7 bases). The length of the CDR3 is 17 residues. Trimming removed 1 base from V and 4 bases from J, with 20 bases in between. CDR1 and CDR2 from the germline V gene are SGHRS and YFSETQ.

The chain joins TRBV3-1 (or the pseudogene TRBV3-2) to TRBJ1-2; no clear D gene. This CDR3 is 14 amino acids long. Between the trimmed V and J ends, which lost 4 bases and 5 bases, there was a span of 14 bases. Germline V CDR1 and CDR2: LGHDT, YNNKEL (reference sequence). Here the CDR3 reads CASSPKSGVYGYTF. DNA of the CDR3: TGTGCCAGCAGCCCAAAGTCCGGGGTTTATGGCTACACCTTC.

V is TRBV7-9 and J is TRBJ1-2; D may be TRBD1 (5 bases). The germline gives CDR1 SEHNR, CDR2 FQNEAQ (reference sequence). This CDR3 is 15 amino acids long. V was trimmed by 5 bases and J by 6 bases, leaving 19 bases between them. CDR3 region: CASSHGGLGVHGYTF. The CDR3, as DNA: TGTGCCAGCAGCCACGGGGGTCTGGGTGTCCATGGCTACACCTTC.

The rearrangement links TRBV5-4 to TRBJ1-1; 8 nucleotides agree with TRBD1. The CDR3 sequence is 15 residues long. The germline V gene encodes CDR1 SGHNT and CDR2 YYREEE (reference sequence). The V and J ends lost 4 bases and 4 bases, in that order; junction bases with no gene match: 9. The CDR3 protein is CASSTRTGQGTEAFF. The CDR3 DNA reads TGTGCCAGCAGCACCAGGACAGGGCAGGGCACTGAAGCTTTCTTT. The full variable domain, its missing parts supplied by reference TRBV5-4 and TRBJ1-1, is ETGVTQSPTHLIKTRGQQVTLRCSSQSGHNTVSWYQQALGQGPQFIFQYYREEENGRGNFPPRFSGLQFPNYSSELNVNALELDDSALYLCASSTRTGQGTEAFFGQGTRLTVV.

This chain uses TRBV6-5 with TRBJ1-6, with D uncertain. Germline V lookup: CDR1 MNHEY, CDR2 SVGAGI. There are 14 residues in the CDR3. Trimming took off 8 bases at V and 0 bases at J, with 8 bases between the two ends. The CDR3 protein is CASAMSSYNSPLHF. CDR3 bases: TGTGCCAGCGCCATGAGCTCCTATAATTCACCCCTCCACTTT.

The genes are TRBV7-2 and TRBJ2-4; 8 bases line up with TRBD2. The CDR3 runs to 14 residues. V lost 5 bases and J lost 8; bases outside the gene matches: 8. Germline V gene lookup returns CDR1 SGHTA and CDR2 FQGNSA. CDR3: CASSPLAGTDIQYF. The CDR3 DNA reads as TGTGCCAGCAGCCCTTTAGCGGGAACGGACATTCAGTACTTC.

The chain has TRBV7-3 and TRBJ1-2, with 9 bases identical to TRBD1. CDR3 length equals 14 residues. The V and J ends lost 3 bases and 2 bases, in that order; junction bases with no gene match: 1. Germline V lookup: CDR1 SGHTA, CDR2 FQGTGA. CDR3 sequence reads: CASSLGQGNYGYTF. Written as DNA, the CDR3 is TGTGCCAGCAGCTTGGGACAGGGCAACTATGGCTACACCTTC.

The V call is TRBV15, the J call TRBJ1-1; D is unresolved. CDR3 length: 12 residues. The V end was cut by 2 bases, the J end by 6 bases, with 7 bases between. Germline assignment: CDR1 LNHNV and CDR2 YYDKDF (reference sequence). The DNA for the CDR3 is TGTGCCACCAGCAGAAACGGAGCTGAAGCTTTCTTT. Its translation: CATSRNGAEAFF. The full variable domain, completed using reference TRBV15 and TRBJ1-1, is DAMVIQNPRYQVTQFGKPVTLSCSQTLNHNVMYWYQQKSSQAPKLLFHYYDKDFNNEADTPDNFQSRRPNTSFCFLDIRSPGLGDTAMYLCATSRNGAEAFFGQGTRLTVV.

CDR3 bases: TGTGCCACCAGTGATTTGCAGCGGGGAGGCAATGAGCAGTTCTTC. Residues: CATSDLQRGGNEQFF. The chain combines TRBV24-1 with TRBJ2-1; 7 bases match TRBD2. V gave up 0 bases and J gave up 6 bases; unmatched junction bases: 4. The germline V gene encodes CDR1 KGHDR and CDR2 SFDVKD. The CDR3 covers 15 residues.

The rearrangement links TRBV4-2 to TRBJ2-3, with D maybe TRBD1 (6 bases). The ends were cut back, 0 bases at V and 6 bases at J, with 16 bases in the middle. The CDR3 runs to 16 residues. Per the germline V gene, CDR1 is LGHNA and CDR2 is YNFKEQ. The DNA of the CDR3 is TGTGCCAGCAGCCAAGACGGGGACAAAATTGTGGATACGCAGTATTTT. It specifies CASSQDGDKIVDTQYF.

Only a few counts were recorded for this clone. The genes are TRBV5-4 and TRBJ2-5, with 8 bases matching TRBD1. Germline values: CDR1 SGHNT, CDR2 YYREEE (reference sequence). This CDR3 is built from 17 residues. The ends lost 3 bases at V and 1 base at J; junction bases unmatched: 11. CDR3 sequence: CASSSNLLDRVQETQYF. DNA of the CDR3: TGTGCCAGCAGCTCTAATCTACTGGACAGGGTCCAAGAGACCCAGTACTTC.

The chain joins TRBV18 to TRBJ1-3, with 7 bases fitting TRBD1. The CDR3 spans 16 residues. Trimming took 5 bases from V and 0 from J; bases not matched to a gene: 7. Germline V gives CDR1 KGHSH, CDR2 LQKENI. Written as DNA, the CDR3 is TGTGCCAGCTCAGTCCAGGGACAGATCTCTGGAAACACCATATATTTT. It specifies CASSVQGQISGNTIYF.

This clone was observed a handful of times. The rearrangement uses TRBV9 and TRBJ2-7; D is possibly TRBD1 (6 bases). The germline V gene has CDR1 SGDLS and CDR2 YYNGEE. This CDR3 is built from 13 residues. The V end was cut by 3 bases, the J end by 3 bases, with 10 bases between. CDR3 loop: CASSADSNYEQYF. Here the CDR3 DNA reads TGTGCCAGCAGCGCGGACAGCAACTACGAGCAGTACTTC.

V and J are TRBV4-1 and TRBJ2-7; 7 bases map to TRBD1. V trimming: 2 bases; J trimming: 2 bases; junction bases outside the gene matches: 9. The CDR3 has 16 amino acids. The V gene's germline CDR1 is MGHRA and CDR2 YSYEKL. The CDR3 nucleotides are TGCGCCAGCAGCCAAAGGTGGCAGGGGACAGCCTACGAGCAGTACTTC. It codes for CASSQRWQGTAYEQYF.

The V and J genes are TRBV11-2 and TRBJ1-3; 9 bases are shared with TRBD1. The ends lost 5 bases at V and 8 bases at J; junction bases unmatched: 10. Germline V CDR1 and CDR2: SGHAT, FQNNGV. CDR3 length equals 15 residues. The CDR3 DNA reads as TGTGCCAGCAGCCCTAGGGCGACAGGGGGAGACACCATATATTTT. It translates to CASSPRATGGDTIYF.

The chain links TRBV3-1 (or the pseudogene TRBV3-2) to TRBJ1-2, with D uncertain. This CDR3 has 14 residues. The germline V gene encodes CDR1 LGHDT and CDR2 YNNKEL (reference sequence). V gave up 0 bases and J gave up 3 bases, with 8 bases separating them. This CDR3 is CASSQDLVDYGYTF. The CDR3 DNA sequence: TGTGCCAGCAGCCAAGATCTTGTAGACTATGGCTACACCTTC.

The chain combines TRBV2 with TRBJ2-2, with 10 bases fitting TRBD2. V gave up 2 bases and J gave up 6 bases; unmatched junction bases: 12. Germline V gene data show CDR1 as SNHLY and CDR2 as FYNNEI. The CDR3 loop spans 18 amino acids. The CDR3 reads CASSERLLLAGKAGELFF. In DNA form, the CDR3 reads TGTGCCAGCAGTGAAAGACTACTACTAGCGGGAAAGGCCGGGGAGCTGTTTTTT.

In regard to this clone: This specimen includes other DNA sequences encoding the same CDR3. CDR3 sequence reads: CASSRDRGNSPLHF. CDR3 bases: TGTGCCAGCAGCCGAGACAGGGGAAATTCACCCCTCCACTTT. V gene TRBV7-9 combines with J gene TRBJ1-6; the match to TRBD1 covers 8 bases. J lost 7 bases, V lost 5 bases, and 4 bases had no gene match. Germline values: CDR1 SEHNR, CDR2 FQNEAQ (reference sequence). The CDR3 contains 14 residues.

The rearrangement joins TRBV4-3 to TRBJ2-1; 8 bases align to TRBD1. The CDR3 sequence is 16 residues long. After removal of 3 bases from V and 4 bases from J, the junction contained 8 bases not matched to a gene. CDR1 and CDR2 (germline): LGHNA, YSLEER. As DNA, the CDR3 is TGCGCCAGCAGCCATTGGGAGACAGGGGAATACAATGAGCAGTTCTTC. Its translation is CASSHWETGEYNEQFF.

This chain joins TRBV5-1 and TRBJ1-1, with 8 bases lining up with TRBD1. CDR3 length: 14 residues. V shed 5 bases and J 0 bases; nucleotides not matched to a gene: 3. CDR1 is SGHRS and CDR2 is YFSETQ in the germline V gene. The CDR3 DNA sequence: TGCGCCAGCAGACGACAGGGGCTGAACACTGAAGCTTTCTTT. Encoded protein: CASRRQGLNTEAFF.

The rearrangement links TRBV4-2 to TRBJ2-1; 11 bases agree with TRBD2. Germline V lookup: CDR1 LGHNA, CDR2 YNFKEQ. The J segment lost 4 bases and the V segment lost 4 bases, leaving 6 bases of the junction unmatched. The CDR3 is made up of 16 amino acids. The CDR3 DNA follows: TGTGCCAGCAGCCCGCCCGGGACTAGCGGATACAATGAGCAGTTCTTC. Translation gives CASSPPGTSGYNEQFF.

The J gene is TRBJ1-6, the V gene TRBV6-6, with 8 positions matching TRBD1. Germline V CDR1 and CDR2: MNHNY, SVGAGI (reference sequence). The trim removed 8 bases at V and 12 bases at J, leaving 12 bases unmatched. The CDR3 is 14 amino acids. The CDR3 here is CASGTQGGLGPLHF. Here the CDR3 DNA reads TGTGCCAGCGGAACACAGGGGGGCCTCGGACCCCTCCACTTT.

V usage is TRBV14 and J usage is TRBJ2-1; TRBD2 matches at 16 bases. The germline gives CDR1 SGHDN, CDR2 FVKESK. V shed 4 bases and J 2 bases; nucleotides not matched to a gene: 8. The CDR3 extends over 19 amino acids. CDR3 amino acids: CASSPGLAGGPRPYNEQFF. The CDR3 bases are TGTGCCAGCAGCCCGGGACTAGCGGGAGGGCCTAGGCCCTACAATGAGCAGTTCTTC.

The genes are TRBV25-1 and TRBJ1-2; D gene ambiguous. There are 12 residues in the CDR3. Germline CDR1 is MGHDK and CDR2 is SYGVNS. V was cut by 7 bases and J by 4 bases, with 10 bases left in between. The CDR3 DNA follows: TGTGCCAGCACTCACTCCCCCTATGGCTACACCTTC. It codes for CASTHSPYGYTF.

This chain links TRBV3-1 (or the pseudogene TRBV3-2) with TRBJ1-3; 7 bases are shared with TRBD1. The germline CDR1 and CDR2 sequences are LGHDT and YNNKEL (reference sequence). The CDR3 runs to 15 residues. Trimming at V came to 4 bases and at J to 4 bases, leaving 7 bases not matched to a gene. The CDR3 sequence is CASSPDRARGNTIYF. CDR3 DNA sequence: TGTGCCAGCAGCCCCGACAGGGCTCGAGGAAACACCATATATTTT.

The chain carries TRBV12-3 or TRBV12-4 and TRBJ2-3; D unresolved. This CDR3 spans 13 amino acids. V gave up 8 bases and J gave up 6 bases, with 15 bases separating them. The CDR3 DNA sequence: TGTGCCAGCCGCCTGATGTCGAGTGATACGCAGTATTTT. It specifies CASRLMSSDTQYF.